In this sample, the clone carrying this T cell receptor (beta chain) turned up once. The data stem from a study of shared clonotypes between healthy human individuals. Background on the study: Serving as donors were two women and three men, whose ages spanned 18 to 49. Per-donor plates numbered three CD4 naive, three CD4 memory, two CD8 naive and one CD8 memory.

The CDR3 contains 16 residues. The ends were cut back, 2 bases at V and 3 bases at J, with 14 bases in the middle. Per germline, CDR1 SGHRS and CDR2 YFSETQ. Clones were sequenced by immunoSEQ multiplex PCR, and TCRdb holds only the in-frame ones, with some missing. The data contain about 730,000 clones, approximately 77% of them singletons. This receptor was obtained from a woman aged 25 to 39 in good health. The chain joins TRBV5-1 to TRBJ1-4; D is perhaps TRBD1 (5 bases). Sequenced: memory CD4+ T cells sorted from blood. Regarding subset: CD45RA-negative fraction. The CDR3: CASSLPPGSPNEKLFF. The DNA of the CDR3 is TGCGCCAGCAGCTTACCCCCAGGGAGTCCTAATGAAAAACTGTTTTTT.